Listed below are T cell receptor beta chains from one sample, sequenced in a study of blood T cells in healthy people across ages. In TCRdb, the 5' RACE reads were re-called with MiXCR into one record per CDR3 protein. Counted here are hundreds of thousands of distinct CDR3 sequences, roughly 43% occurring once; the ten biggest clones make up 20%. Sequenced: blood. Every receptor here comes from a woman in her fifties or sixties in good health. Both conserved end residues are part of each CDR3. Each record gives: J gene, V gene, CDR3 length, D gene, clone size, CDR3 protein, CDR3 DNA. D genes are given only for firm matches. Clone size, where shown, is once, few, many, or a class for clones that have expanded.

>TRBJ1-2|TRBV20-1|17|TRBD1|-
CSAKAGTGGPGNYGYTF
TGCAGTGCTAAGGCCGGGACAGGGGGCCCGGGTAACTATGGCTACACCTTC
>TRBJ1-1|TRBV6-1|15|-|once
CASSDQSGANTEAFF
TGTGCCAGCAGTGACCAAAGTGGGGCGAACACTGAAGCTTTCTTT
>TRBJ2-1|TRBV5-1|14|-|few
CASSLGSLANEQFF
TGCGCCAGCAGCTTGGGGAGCCTAGCTAATGAGCAGTTCTTC
>TRBJ1-2|TRBV29-1|13|-|-
CSGGTETNYGYTF
TGCAGCGGAGGGACCGAGACTAACTATGGCTACACCTTC
>TRBJ1-1|TRBV7-2|14|-|-
CASSGQEGNTEAFF
TGTGCCAGCAGCGGACAAGAGGGGAACACTGAAGCTTTCTTT
>TRBJ2-3|TRBV6-6|15|-|many
CASYDPPGGTDTQYF
TGTGCCAGCTATGACCCCCCGGGGGGCACAGATACGCAGTATTTT
>TRBJ2-6|TRBV7-8|11|-|-
CASSLGTVLTF
TGTGCCAGCAGCTTAGGTACCGTCCTGACTTTC
>TRBJ1-3|TRBV6-2/TRBV6-3|16|TRBD1|-
CASSSPGQISGNTIYF
TGTGCCAGCAGTTCTCCGGGACAGATCTCTGGAAACACCATATATTTT
>TRBJ2-7|TRBV20-1|15|-|-
CSASLGGGVTYEQYF
TGCAGTGCCTCTCTGGGTGGTGGGGTAACCTACGAGCAGTACTTC
>TRBJ1-4|TRBV3-1|16|-|few
CASSQDRRRMNEKLFF
TGTGCCAGCAGCCAAGATCGCAGACGGATGAATGAAAAACTGTTTTTT
>TRBJ2-7|TRBV4-1|17|-|-
CASSQSSAGTPLYEQYF
TGCGCCAGCAGCCAATCGTCCGCCGGGACACCATTATACGAGCAGTACTTC
>TRBJ2-5|TRBV5-1|15|-|-
CASSLAGVEWETQYF
TGCGCCAGCAGCTTGGCCGGCGTGGAATGGGAGACCCAGTACTTC
>TRBJ2-3|TRBV20-1|14|TRBD2|-
CSAESGGPTDTQYF
TGCAGTGCGGAGAGCGGGGGCCCCACAGATACGCAGTATTTT
>TRBJ2-7|TRBV7-8|15|-|-
CASSASSASSYEQYF
TGTGCCAGCAGCGCGTCTAGCGCCAGCTCCTACGAGCAGTACTTC
>TRBJ1-1|TRBV2|14|TRBD1|-
CASSENWDSWEAFF
TGTGCCAGCAGTGAGAACTGGGACAGCTGGGAAGCTTTCTTT
>TRBJ2-4|TRBV3-1|14|-|few
CASSYQVAKNIQYF
TGTGCCAGCAGCTACCAGGTGGCCAAAAACATTCAGTACTTC
>TRBJ1-5|TRBV3-1|14|TRBD1|few
CASSHSGGNQPQHF
TGTGCCAGCAGCCATTCAGGGGGAAATCAGCCCCAGCATTTT
>TRBJ2-3|TRBV29-1|16|TRBD2|few
CSAQETSGIGWDTQYF
TGCAGCGCCCAGGAGACTAGCGGGATCGGGTGGGATACGCAGTATTTT
>TRBJ1-2|TRBV7-9|16|-|-
CASSSRRERLGYGYTF
TGTGCCAGCAGCTCTCGACGGGAGAGACTGGGTTATGGCTACACCTTC
>TRBJ2-1|TRBV20-1|14|TRBD2|-
CSAPTSGGYGEQFF
TGCAGTGCTCCAACTAGCGGGGGGTACGGTGAGCAGTTCTTC
>TRBJ1-2|TRBV30|12|-|-
CAGSLSPDGYTF
TGTGCCGGGAGTTTAAGCCCCGATGGCTACACCTTC
>TRBJ1-4|TRBV4-3|15|-|few
CASSPYQGPNEKLFF
TGCGCCAGCAGCCCATATCAGGGACCTAATGAAAAACTGTTTTTT
>TRBJ2-5|TRBV27|15|-|-
CASSLSTGMKETQYF
TGTGCCAGCAGTTTATCGACGGGAATGAAAGAGACCCAGTACTTC